What follows is one T cell receptor beta chain and its context. The sample comes from a study of shared clonotypes between healthy human individuals. Deletions cut 5 bases from V and 4 bases from J, with 14 bases between. CDR1 is SGHDN, CDR2 FVKESK, per germline. The CDR3 runs 14 residues. Sequencing was performed with immunoSEQ multiplex PCR; in TCRdb, only in-frame clones are kept and a portion is missing. The data hold a few hundred thousand clones, with about 97% observed a single time. The source is a man under 40 in good health. Sequencing was carried out using memory CD8+ T cells sorted from blood. Subset reported: CD45RO+ cells pooled with CCR7-negative TemRA cells. The V call is TRBV14, the J call TRBJ1-2; D perhaps matches TRBD1 (6 bases). The DNA of the CDR3 is TGTGCCAGCAGCATCTCCGGGACATCCTATGGCTACACCTTC. Translating it yields CASSISGTSYGYTF. Full variable domain (missing parts from reference TRBV14 and TRBJ1-2): EAGVTQFPSHSVIEKGQTVTLRCDPISGHDNLYWYRRVMGKEIKFLLHFVKESKQDESGMPNNRFLAERTGGTYSTLKVQPAELEDSGVYFCASSISGTSYGYTFGSGTRLTVV.